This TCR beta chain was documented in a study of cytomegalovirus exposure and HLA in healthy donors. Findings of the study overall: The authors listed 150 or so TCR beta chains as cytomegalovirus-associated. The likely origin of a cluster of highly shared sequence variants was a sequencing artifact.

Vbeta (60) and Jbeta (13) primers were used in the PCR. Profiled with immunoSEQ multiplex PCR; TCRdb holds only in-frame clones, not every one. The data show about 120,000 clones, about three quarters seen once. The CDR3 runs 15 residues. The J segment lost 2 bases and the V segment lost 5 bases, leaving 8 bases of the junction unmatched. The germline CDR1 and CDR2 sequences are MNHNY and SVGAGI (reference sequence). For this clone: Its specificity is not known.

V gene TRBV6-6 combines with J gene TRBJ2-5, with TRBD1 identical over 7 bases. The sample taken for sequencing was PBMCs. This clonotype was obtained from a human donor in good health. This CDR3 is CASSRRDRFQETQYF. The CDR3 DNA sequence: TGTGCCAGCAGTCGCCGGGACAGATTTCAAGAGACCCAGTACTTC.